Listed below are T cell receptor beta chains from one sample, sequenced in a study of blood T cell repertoires in COVID-19. Using immunoSEQ multiplex PCR, the repertoire was profiled, and TCRdb retains in-frame clones only, with some absent. The sample consists of 250,000 to 300,000 clones, around 87% of them appearing once. The specimen sequenced was peripheral blood. These receptor sequences come from a woman in her fifties or sixties who had recovered from COVID-19. Both conserved end residues are part of each CDR3. The D gene is left open where the match is weak. A clone size is listed for some rows: how often the clone was seen (once, few, many), or a class if it is expanded.

NA	TRBV4-1	TRBD1	TRBJ1-1	TGCGCCAGCAGCCGCGGACAGGCGTTGAACACTGAAGCTTTCTTT	CASSRGQALNTEAFF
NA	TRBV5-1	NA	TRBJ2-5	TGCGCCAGCAGCCCTCTCCCTTCGGAGACCCAGTACTTC	CASSPLPSETQYF
NA	TRBV7-8	NA	TRBJ2-7	TGTGCCAGCAGCCCCTCTCACGAGCAGTACTTC	CASSPSHEQYF
NA	TRBV9	NA	TRBJ1-3	TGTGCCAGCAGCAGGTCGGGGGATTACTTCGGAAACACCATATATTTT	CASSRSGDYFGNTIYF
few	TRBV28	TRBD1	TRBJ1-6	TGTGCCAGCAGTCTAGGACAGGGCCTTAATTCACCCCTCCACTTT	CASSLGQGLNSPLHF
once	TRBV18	TRBD1	TRBJ2-7	TGTGCCAGCTCACCGGGACAGACCGTCACCTACGAGCAGTACTTC	CASSPGQTVTYEQYF
few	TRBV28	NA	TRBJ1-4	TGTGCCAGCAGCCACATGCGGGACTCCTATAATGAAAAACTGTTTTTT	CASSHMRDSYNEKLFF
many	TRBV30	NA	TRBJ1-2	TGTGCCTGGAGCCCGGACAGCGTAAACTATGGCTACACCTTC	CAWSPDSVNYGYTF
NA	TRBV18	NA	TRBJ1-5	TGTGCCAGCTCCCTAGACGGGGTGGGCAATCAGCCCCAGCATTTT	CASSLDGVGNQPQHF
NA	TRBV5-5	TRBD1	TRBJ2-7	TGTGCCAGCAGCCTATGGACAGGGATTGCCTACGAGCAGTACTTC	CASSLWTGIAYEQYF
NA	TRBV11-3	NA	TRBJ2-2	TGTGCCAGCAGCGACCGACAGGAGCTGAACACCGGGGAGCTGTTTTTT	CASSDRQELNTGELFF
NA	TRBV9	TRBD2	TRBJ2-1	TGTGCCAGCAGCGTGAGCGGGAGCGACTACAATGAGCAGTTCTTC	CASSVSGSDYNEQFF
NA	TRBV7-9	NA	TRBJ2-7	TGTGCCAGCAGCTCAATTCACAGTTCCTACGAGCAGTACTTC	CASSSIHSSYEQYF
NA	TRBV30	TRBD1	TRBJ1-2	TGTGCCTGGAGCCATTACAGGGGAAATAACTATGGCTACACCTTC	CAWSHYRGNNYGYTF
NA	TRBV28	TRBD1	TRBJ1-2	TGTGCCAGCAGTTTACCGGGGGGACAGGGCCCCTATGGCTACACCTTC	CASSLPGGQGPYGYTF
NA	TRBV9	NA	TRBJ2-3	TGTGCCAGCAGCGCCGTCCCTTTAGATACGCAGTATTTT	CASSAVPLDTQYF
NA	TRBV27	TRBD2	TRBJ2-1	TGTGCCAGCAGTTTTAACGCGGCTAGCGGGAGATTAAATGAGCAGTTCTTC	CASSFNAASGRLNEQFF
NA	TRBV5-1	NA	TRBJ2-7	TGCGCCAGCAGCTTGGCCGGGACTCCCCAGTACTTC	CASSLAGTPQYF
NA	TRBV30	NA	TRBJ1-2	TGTGCCTGGAGTTGGCAGGGGAACAGGGCCGGCTACACCTTC	CAWSWQGNRAGYTF
NA	TRBV10-3	TRBD2	TRBJ2-3	TGTGCCATCAGTGTAGCGGGGGGGGCAGATACGCAGTATTTT	CAISVAGGADTQYF
NA	TRBV5-1	TRBD1	TRBJ2-1	TGCGCCAGCAGTTATACAGGGGGCGCTGGCAATGAGCAGTTCTTC	CASSYTGGAGNEQFF
NA	TRBV9	TRBD1	TRBJ1-2	TGTGCCAGCAGCGTAGGCTCAGGGGGCGTTCGGGACTATGGCTACACCTTC	CASSVGSGGVRDYGYTF
NA	TRBV24-1	TRBD1	TRBJ1-5	TGTGCCACCAGTGACCCGGGACAGGGGGATCAGCCCCAGCATTTT	CATSDPGQGDQPQHF
NA	TRBV27	NA	TRBJ1-2	TGTGCCAGCAGAAACAGTGCTAACTATGGCTACACCTTC	CASRNSANYGYTF
NA	TRBV28	TRBD2	TRBJ2-7	TGTGCCAGCAGTGCTAGCGGGAGGGCCACCTACGAGCAGTACTTC	CASSASGRATYEQYF
NA	TRBV11-2	NA	TRBJ2-7	TGTGCCAGCAGCCCAACGGACAGCTACTACGAGCAGTACTTC	CASSPTDSYYEQYF
once	TRBV4-2	NA	TRBJ1-1	TGTGCCAGCAGCCAAGACCGGGGGAGCACTGAAGCTTTCTTT	CASSQDRGSTEAFF
NA	TRBV7-9	NA	TRBJ2-7	TGTGCCAGCAGCGCACGGACTGGCATAGGCGAGCAGTACTTC	CASSARTGIGEQYF
NA	TRBV12-5	TRBD1	TRBJ2-5	TGTGCTAGTGGTTTCGGGGACAGGGGGCCCTTGACCCAGTACTTC	CASGFGDRGPLTQYF
NA	TRBV11-2	NA	TRBJ1-4	TGTGCCAGCAGCTTAGGGGCAACAACTAATGAAAAACTGTTTTTT	CASSLGATTNEKLFF
NA	TRBV10-3	TRBD1	TRBJ1-5	TGTGCCATCAGTGGCGGGGACAGGGGCCAGCCCCAGCATTTT	CAISGGDRGQPQHF
NA	TRBV28	NA	TRBJ2-1	TGTGCCAGCAGTTTAGATGGAGCGAATGAGCAGTTCTTC	CASSLDGANEQFF
NA	TRBV7-9	TRBD1	TRBJ1-2	TGTGCCCGGGACAGGGAGGGAGGTGGCTACACCTTC	CARDREGGGYTF
NA	TRBV5-6	NA	TRBJ2-5	TGTGCCAGCAGCTTGGAGGCAGCTATTCAGGCCCAGTACTTC	CASSLEAAIQAQYF
once	TRBV14	NA	TRBJ1-2	TGTGCCAGCAGCCCACAACAAGGCAGCCCGGAGTATGGCTACACCTTC	CASSPQQGSPEYGYTF
NA	TRBV9	TRBD1	TRBJ2-7	TGTGCCAGCAGCCTTCGACAGGGGGTAGGGGAGCAGTACTTC	CASSLRQGVGEQYF
NA	TRBV29-1	TRBD1	TRBJ2-7	TGCAGCGTTGAAGATGAGGCAGGGGGCTACGAGCAGTACTTC	CSVEDEAGGYEQYF
NA	TRBV12-1	NA	TRBJ2-7	TGTGCCAGCAGCTTTGCGCAATTGACTAGCGGGAGAGACGAGCAGTACTTC	CASSFAQLTSGRDEQYF
NA	TRBV3-1/TRBV3-2	NA	TRBJ1-2	TGTGCCAGCAGCCAAGGTCGCGGGGGCGGCTATGGCTACACCTTC	CASSQGRGGGYGYTF
NA	TRBV7-2	TRBD1	TRBJ1-2	TGTGCCAGCAGCTTAACCACAGGGGGAGTACGCTACACCTTC	CASSLTTGGVRYTF
once	TRBV4-2	NA	TRBJ2-7	TGTGCCAGCAGCCAAGACCGAGGGTACGAGCAGTACTTC	CASSQDRGYEQYF
NA	TRBV19	NA	TRBJ1-5	TGTGCCAGTAGTCCTCGGGAAGGGTTGACCCAGCATTTT	CASSPREGLTQHF
NA	TRBV6-1	NA	TRBJ2-1	TGTGCCAGCAGTTCAAGGGGATCTGACAATGAGCAGTTCTTC	CASSSRGSDNEQFF
NA	TRBV30	NA	TRBJ2-1	TGTGCCTGGAGTGTATGGCAGCGGGCGAATGAGCAGTTCTTC	CAWSVWQRANEQFF
NA	TRBV10-3	TRBD1	TRBJ1-2	TGTGCCATCTTACCCGACAGGGTTGGGAACTATGGCTACACCTTC	CAILPDRVGNYGYTF
NA	TRBV5-1	NA	TRBJ1-6	TGCGCCAGCAGCTTGGGGCGGATTCCCTATTCACCCCTCCACTTT	CASSLGRIPYSPLHF
NA	TRBV19	NA	TRBJ1-2	TGTGCCAGTACAGGGTCAGAAGCCCCCTATGGCTACACCTTC	CASTGSEAPYGYTF
NA	TRBV11-2	NA	TRBJ1-1	TGTGCCAGCAGCCCAGGTATCTTGAACACTGAAGCTTTCTTT	CASSPGILNTEAFF
once	TRBV6-5	NA	TRBJ2-7	TGTGCCAGCAGTTACCCCACGGGCGAGCAGTACTTC	CASSYPTGEQYF
NA	TRBV6-1	NA	TRBJ1-1	TGTGCCAGCAGTGATGGCAGGGTGAACACTGAAGCTTTCTTT	CASSDGRVNTEAFF
NA	TRBV5-4	TRBD1	TRBJ1-2	TGTGCCAGCAGCTCGAGGCTACAAGGGGGCGGCTACACCTTC	CASSSRLQGGGYTF
NA	TRBV5-8	NA	TRBJ1-2	TGTGCCAGCAGCCCCGGGGGGGCCTTCTATGGCTACACCTTC	CASSPGGAFYGYTF
once	TRBV3-1/TRBV3-2	TRBD2	TRBJ2-7	TGTGCCAGCAGCCAAGTGGCAGCGGGAGGCCCTATCTCCTACGAGCAGTACTTC	CASSQVAAGGPISYEQYF
NA	TRBV7-2	TRBD1	TRBJ1-2	TGTGCCAGCACCGACCTTAGGGGGCGCCGTTCTGGCTACACCTTC	CASTDLRGRRSGYTF
few	TRBV4-3	NA	TRBJ1-4	TGCGCCAGCAGCCAAGAAGAACTCCTCGCAACTAATGAAAAACTGTTTTTT	CASSQEELLATNEKLFF
NA	TRBV7-8	NA	TRBJ2-1	TGTGCCAGCAGCCGCCCCGTTCAAAGGGGCCACAATGAGCAGTTCTTC	CASSRPVQRGHNEQFF
NA	TRBV5-1	NA	TRBJ1-4	TGCGCCAGCAGCTCTGGACAAATCGGCGAAAAACTGTTTTTT	CASSSGQIGEKLFF
NA	TRBV4-2	NA	TRBJ2-2	TGTGCCAGCAGCCAAGCTAGCTTGAGCACCGGGGAGCTGTTTTTT	CASSQASLSTGELFF
few	TRBV6-2/TRBV6-3	TRBD1	TRBJ1-6	TGTGCCAGCAGCGGACAGGGGGATTCACCCCTCCACTTT	CASSGQGDSPLHF
NA	TRBV21-1	NA	TRBJ2-7	TGTGCCAGCAGCAAAGAGCGGACACCCGCGGGGCGGACCTCCTACGAGCAGTACTTC	CASSKERTPAGRTSYEQYF